The source of this T cell receptor (beta chain) is a study of blood T cell repertoires in COVID-19. This clone was observed a handful of times. This CDR3 has 14 amino acids. The V end was cut by 5 bases, the J end by 0 bases, with 11 bases between. In germline, CDR1 is LGHNT, CDR2 FRNRAP. Profiling relied on immunoSEQ multiplex PCR, and the TCRdb table lists in-frame clones only, not all of them. The table shows around 120,000 clones, with around 90% occurring only once. The receptor was derived from a woman aged 55-75 years with COVID-19, enrolled during active disease. Sequencing was carried out using peripheral blood. The chain links TRBV12-5 to TRBJ2-7, with D tentatively TRBD2 (5 bases). Here the CDR3 DNA reads TGTGCTAGTGGTATAGGACTGAACTCCTACGAGCAGTACTTC. It encodes CASGIGLNSYEQYF.